The T cell receptor (beta chain) under discussion was sequenced for a study of shared T cell receptors in the human thymus. Data came from immunoSEQ multiplex PCR; TCRdb stores just in-frame clones and leaves some out. The sample lists approximately 760,000 clones, 70% to 90% occurring once. The count of this clone is one. Germline V gives CDR1 MNHEY, CDR2 SVGAGI. The V gene lost 6 bases and the J gene lost 1 base, with 6 bases spanning the gap. This CDR3 has 12 residues. These data also formed part of another study, on human thymus T cells. Per that paper: All donors were healthy Finnish infants who were undergoing corrective surgery to treat congenital heart defects.

The chain carries TRBV6-5 and TRBJ2-5; D remains unclear. The TCR was taken from a girl in the first two years of life with a congenital heart defect. The sample was thymocytes. The CDR3 coding sequence is TGTGCCAGCAGGCGGATCCAAGAGACCCAGTACTTC. Protein sequence: CASRRIQETQYF.